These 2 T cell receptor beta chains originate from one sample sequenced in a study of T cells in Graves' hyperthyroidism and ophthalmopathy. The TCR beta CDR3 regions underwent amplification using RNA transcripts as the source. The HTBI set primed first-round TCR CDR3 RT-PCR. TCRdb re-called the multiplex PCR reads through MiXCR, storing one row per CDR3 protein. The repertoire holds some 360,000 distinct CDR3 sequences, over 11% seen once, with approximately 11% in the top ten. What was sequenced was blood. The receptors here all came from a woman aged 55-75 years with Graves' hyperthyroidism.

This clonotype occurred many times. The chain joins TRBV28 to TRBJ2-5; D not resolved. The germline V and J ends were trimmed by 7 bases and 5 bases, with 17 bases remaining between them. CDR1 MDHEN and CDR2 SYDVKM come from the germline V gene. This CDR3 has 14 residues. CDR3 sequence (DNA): TGTGCCAGCATAGGGCCCACCACTGGGGAGACCCAGTACTTC. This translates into CASIGPTTGETQYF. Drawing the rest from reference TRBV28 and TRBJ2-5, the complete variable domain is DVKVTQSSRYLVKRTGEKVFLECVQDMDHENMFWYRQDPGLGLRLIYFSYDVKMKEKGDIPEGYSVSREKKERFSLILESASTNQTSMYLCASIGPTTGETQYFGPGTRLLVL.

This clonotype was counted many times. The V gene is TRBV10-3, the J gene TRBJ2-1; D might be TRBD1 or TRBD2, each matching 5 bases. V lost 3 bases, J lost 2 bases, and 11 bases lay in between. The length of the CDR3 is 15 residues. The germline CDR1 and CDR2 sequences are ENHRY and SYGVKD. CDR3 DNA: TGTGCCATCAGTGAAGGCAGGGACCCCTACAATGAGCAGTTCTTC. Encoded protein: CAISEGRDPYNEQFF.